Sequencing of this T cell receptor beta chain was carried out in a study of shared clonotypes between healthy human individuals. Study summary: Every donor yielded three CD4 naive, three CD4 memory, two CD8 naive and one CD8 memory plate. Study-wide findings and caveats: Among donors, clonotype sharing was expected to be affected by sequencing depth.

A note on this clone: Its antigen is unidentified.

TCRdb's copy holds only in-frame clones and misses some; the assay was immunoSEQ multiplex PCR. The top ten hold around 0.61% of the sample, which has over a million clones, around three quarters seen once. This receptor was taken from a man in his late teens or twenties in good health. Some clones in this sample may be carry-over from other donors' samples. Material for sequencing was memory CD4+ T cells from PBMCs. Subset in this sample: CD45RA-negative fraction.

The CDR3 DNA reads TGTGCCAGCAGTCCATCGGGCAGGGACGCCTATAGCAATCAGCCCCAGCATTTT. Translating it yields CASSPSGRDAYSNQPQHF. This rearrangement joins TRBV7-8 to TRBJ1-5; D is perhaps TRBD1 (5 bases). Trimming took 6 bases from V and 0 from J, leaving 21 bases between them. The CDR3 is made up of 18 amino acids. The germline gives CDR1 SGHVS, CDR2 FQNEAQ.